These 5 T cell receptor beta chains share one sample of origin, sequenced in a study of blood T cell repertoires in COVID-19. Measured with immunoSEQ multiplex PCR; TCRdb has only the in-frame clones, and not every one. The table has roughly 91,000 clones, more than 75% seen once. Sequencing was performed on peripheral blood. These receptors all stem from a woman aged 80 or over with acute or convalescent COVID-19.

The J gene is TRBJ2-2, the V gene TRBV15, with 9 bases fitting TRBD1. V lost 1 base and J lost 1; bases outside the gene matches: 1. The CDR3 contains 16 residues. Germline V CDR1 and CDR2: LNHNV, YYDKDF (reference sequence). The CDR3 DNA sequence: TGTGCCACCAGCAGAGGGGGACAGGGGAACACCGGGGAGCTGTTTTTT. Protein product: CATSRGGQGNTGELFF. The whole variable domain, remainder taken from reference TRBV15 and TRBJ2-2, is DAMVIQNPRYQVTQFGKPVTLSCSQTLNHNVMYWYQQKSSQAPKLLFHYYDKDFNNEADTPDNFQSRRPNTSFCFLDIRSPGLGDTAMYLCATSRGGQGNTGELFFGEGSRLTVL.

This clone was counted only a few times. CDR3 DNA sequence: TGTGCCAGCAGCCCAAGGGACAGGCCACGGGCAGGTGAAAAACTGTTTTTT. Protein sequence: CASSPRDRPRAGEKLFF. The rearrangement uses TRBV9 and TRBJ1-4, with 8 bases that match TRBD1. Trimming cost V 4 bases and J 7 bases; bases outside gene matches: 15. Per germline, CDR1 SGDLS and CDR2 YYNGEE. The CDR3 contains 17 residues. The whole variable domain, filled in from reference TRBV9 and TRBJ1-4, reads DSGVTQTPKHLITATGQRVTLRCSPRSGDLSVYWYQQSLDQGLQFLIQYYNGEERAKGNILERFSAQQFPDLHSELNLSSLELGDSALYFCASSPRDRPRAGEKLFFGSGTQLSVL.

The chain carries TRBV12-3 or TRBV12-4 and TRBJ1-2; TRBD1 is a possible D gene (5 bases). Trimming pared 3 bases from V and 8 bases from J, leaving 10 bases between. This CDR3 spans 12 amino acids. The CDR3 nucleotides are TGTGCCAGCAGTTTGAAACGGACAGGCTACACCTTC. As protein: CASSLKRTGYTF.

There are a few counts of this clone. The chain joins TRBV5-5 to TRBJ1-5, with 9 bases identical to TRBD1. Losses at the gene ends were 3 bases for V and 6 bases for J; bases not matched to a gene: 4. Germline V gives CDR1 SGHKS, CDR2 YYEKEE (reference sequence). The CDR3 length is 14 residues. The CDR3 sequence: CASSWGQGPQPQHF. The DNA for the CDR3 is TGTGCCAGCAGCTGGGGACAGGGCCCTCAGCCCCAGCATTTT.

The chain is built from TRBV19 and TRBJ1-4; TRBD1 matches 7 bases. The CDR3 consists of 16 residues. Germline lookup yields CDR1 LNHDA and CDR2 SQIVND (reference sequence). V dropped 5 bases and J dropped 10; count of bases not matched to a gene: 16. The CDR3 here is CASSPSESGQFGKLFF. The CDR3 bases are TGTGCCAGTAGTCCTTCCGAATCGGGACAGTTCGGAAAACTGTTTTTT.